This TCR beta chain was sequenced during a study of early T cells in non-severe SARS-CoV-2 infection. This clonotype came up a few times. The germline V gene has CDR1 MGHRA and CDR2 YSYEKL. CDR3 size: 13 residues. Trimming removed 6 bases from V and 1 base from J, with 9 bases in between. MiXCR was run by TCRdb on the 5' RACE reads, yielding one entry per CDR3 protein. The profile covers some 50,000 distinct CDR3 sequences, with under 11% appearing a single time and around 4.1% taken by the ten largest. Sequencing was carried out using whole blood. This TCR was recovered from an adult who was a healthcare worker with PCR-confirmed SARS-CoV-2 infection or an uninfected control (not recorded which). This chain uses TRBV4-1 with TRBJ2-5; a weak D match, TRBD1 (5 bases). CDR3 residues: CASRRGPQETQYF. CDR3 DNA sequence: TGCGCCAGCAGAAGGGGCCCCCAAGAGACCCAGTACTTC.